The 24 T cell receptor beta chains given below trace back to one sample, sequenced in a study of graft-versus-host responses after intestinal transplantation. Assay used: immunoSEQ multiplex PCR; TCRdb lists only in-frame clones, some missing. The sample shows around 92,000 clones, roughly 82% of them seen only once. This material consisted of PBMCs, taken 255 days after intestinal transplant. The origin of the receptors is a human patient who received an intestinal transplant, so some T cells may come from the graft donor.

This rearrangement joins TRBV28 to TRBJ1-3; D is undetermined. The CDR3 runs to 14 residues. Germline V gene sequence: CDR1 MDHEN, CDR2 SYDVKM. Trimming cost V 4 bases and J 0 bases, with 7 bases left between them. The CDR3 reads CASSYGPSGNTIYF. CDR3 bases: TGTGCCAGCAGTTACGGGCCCTCTGGAAACACCATATATTTT.

The V call is TRBV28, the J call TRBJ1-5, with D unclear. V was pared by 7 bases and J by 0 bases, with 13 bases between. This CDR3 is 15 amino acids long. CDR1 and CDR2 from the germline V gene are MDHEN and SYDVKM. This chain's CDR3 is CASTSYTHSNQPQHF. The CDR3 DNA follows: TGTGCCAGCACCTCCTACACGCATAGCAATCAGCCCCAGCATTTT. Full variable domain (missing parts from reference TRBV28 and TRBJ1-5): DVKVTQSSRYLVKRTGEKVFLECVQDMDHENMFWYRQDPGLGLRLIYFSYDVKMKEKGDIPEGYSVSREKKERFSLILESASTNQTSMYLCASTSYTHSNQPQHFGDGTRLSIL.

The rearrangement links TRBV4-1 to TRBJ2-7, with TRBD2 matching over 10 bases. The CDR3 is 21 amino acids. The V and J ends lost 4 bases and 1 base, in that order; junction bases with no gene match: 22. The germline gives CDR1 MGHRA, CDR2 YSYEKL. The CDR3 protein is CASSPDLGSGRAGRSSYEQYF. The DNA of the CDR3 is TGCGCCAGCAGCCCTGATCTCGGCAGCGGGAGGGCCGGGAGGTCGTCCTACGAGCAGTACTTC.

The rearrangement uses TRBV19 and TRBJ1-5, with TRBD1 matching over 11 bases. With 4 bases clipped from V and 3 bases from J, the junction kept 5 bases outside the gene matches. The CDR3 spans 16 residues. Per germline, CDR1 LNHDA and CDR2 SQIVND (reference sequence). In nucleotides, the CDR3 is TGTGCCAGTAGTACTCCGGACAGGGGGCTCAATCAGCCCCAGCATTTT. Protein product: CASSTPDRGLNQPQHF.

The gene calls are TRBV5-1 and TRBJ1-1; TRBD1 might be the D (5 bases). Germline CDR1 is SGHRS and CDR2 is YFSETQ. The CDR3 spans 13 residues. The V gene lost 7 bases and the J gene lost 5 bases, with 15 bases spanning the gap. The CDR3 sequence is CASRLGEGTEAFF. As DNA, the CDR3 is TGCGCCAGCCGACTCGGAGAGGGGACTGAAGCTTTCTTT.

This chain joins TRBV27 and TRBJ2-1, with TRBD2 as a possible D gene (6 bases). The CDR3 runs 17 residues. Per germline, CDR1 MNHEY and CDR2 SMNVEV (reference sequence). The germline V and J ends were trimmed by 5 bases and 5 bases, with 22 bases remaining between them. The CDR3: CASSPHATSPKDNEQFF. CDR3 coding DNA: TGTGCCAGCAGTCCACATGCAACTAGCCCCAAGGACAATGAGCAGTTCTTC.

The chain uses TRBV11-2 and TRBJ2-2, with D possibly matching TRBD2 (5 bases). From germline, CDR1 is SGHAT and CDR2 FQNNGV. The germline V and J ends were trimmed by 4 bases and 6 bases, with 12 bases remaining between them. This CDR3 is 14 amino acids long. The CDR3 region has the DNA TGTGCCAGCAGCTCGGACTGGATCTCCGGGGAGCTGTTTTTT. It codes for CASSSDWISGELFF.

This clone occurred once. CDR3 nucleotides: TGTGCCAGCAGTCCCAGGGGGTGGGGGACTAATGAAAAACTGTTTTTT. As protein: CASSPRGWGTNEKLFF. The rearrangement links TRBV28 to TRBJ1-4; 7 bases fit TRBD1. CDR1 MDHEN and CDR2 SYDVKM come from the germline V gene. J lost 2 bases, V lost 5 bases, and 8 bases had no gene match. The CDR3 loop spans 16 amino acids.

The chain couples TRBV19 to TRBJ1-1; TRBD1 aligns across 8 bases. Trimming at V came to 8 bases and at J to 1 base, leaving 6 bases not matched to a gene. CDR1 is LNHDA and CDR2 is SQIVND in the germline V gene (reference sequence). This CDR3 contains 14 residues. As DNA, the CDR3 is TGTGCCAGTTCGAGGACAGGGTCGAACACTGAAGCTTTCTTT. Its translation is CASSRTGSNTEAFF. The full variable domain, completed using reference TRBV19 and TRBJ1-1, is DGGITQSPKYLFRKEGQNVTLSCEQNLNHDAMYWYRQDPGQGLRLIYYSQIVNDFQKGDIAEGYSVSREKKESFPLTVTSAQKNPTAFYLCASSRTGSNTEAFFGQGTRLTVV.

The CDR3 DNA follows: TGTGCCAGCAGTTACTCGAAAACAGGGGCACACACTGAAGCTTTCTTT. Translated, it gives CASSYSKTGAHTEAFF. The chain recombines TRBV6-5 with TRBJ1-1; TRBD1 matches 7 bases. After removal of 0 bases from V and 3 bases from J, the junction contained 7 bases not matched to a gene. The CDR3 consists of 16 residues. CDR1 is MNHEY, CDR2 SVGAGI, per germline.

As concerns this clone: Within the sample, other DNA sequences also encode this same CDR3. The CDR3 here is CASTRGYSTEAFF. CDR3 coding DNA: TGTGCCAGCACAAGAGGGTACAGCACTGAAGCTTTCTTT. The genes are TRBV5-6 and TRBJ1-1; no firm D call. Trimming stripped 6 bases from V and 4 bases from J, with 13 bases between. CDR1 and CDR2 from the germline V gene are SGHDT and YYEEEE. The CDR3 extends over 13 amino acids.

The rearrangement uses TRBV6-6 and TRBJ2-4, with TRBD1 matching over 8 bases. The CDR3 length is 13 residues. CDR1 is MNHNY and CDR2 is SVGAGI in the germline V gene (reference sequence). The ends lost 6 bases at V and 11 bases at J; junction bases unmatched: 9. CDR3 protein: CASRPDRVVVQYF. In DNA, the CDR3 is TGTGCCAGCAGACCGGACAGGGTGGTTGTTCAGTACTTC.

The chain recombines TRBV6-6 with TRBJ2-3, with TRBD1 matching over 9 bases. Losses at the gene ends were 6 bases for V and 2 bases for J; bases not matched to a gene: 9. CDR1 is MNHNY, CDR2 SVGAGI, per germline (reference sequence). CDR3 length equals 16 residues. CDR3 DNA: TGTGCCAGCAGGGACAGGGGAAATCCCCACACAGATACGCAGTATTTT. Amino acid sequence: CASRDRGNPHTDTQYF.

V usage is TRBV28 and J usage is TRBJ1-6; the match to TRBD1 covers 7 bases. V dropped 4 bases and J dropped 7; count of bases not matched to a gene: 7. CDR1 is MDHEN, CDR2 SYDVKM, per germline. The CDR3 consists of 15 residues. This CDR3 is CASSYPDRVNSPLHF. CDR3 sequence (DNA): TGTGCCAGCAGTTATCCTGACAGGGTGAATTCACCCCTCCACTTT. Looking up the rest from reference TRBV28 and TRBJ1-6 gives the full variable domain: DVKVTQSSRYLVKRTGEKVFLECVQDMDHENMFWYRQDPGLGLRLIYFSYDVKMKEKGDIPEGYSVSREKKERFSLILESASTNQTSMYLCASSYPDRVNSPLHFGNGTRLTVT.

The CDR3 loop reads CASSFRNRAQNTEAFF. Written as DNA, the CDR3 is TGTGCCAGCAGTTTCAGGAACAGGGCCCAGAACACTGAAGCTTTCTTT. The V and J genes are TRBV27 and TRBJ1-1; the D gene is possibly TRBD1 (6 bases). The CDR3 is 16 amino acids. Per the germline V gene, CDR1 is MNHEY and CDR2 is SMNVEV (reference sequence). The V end was cut by 3 bases, the J end by 1 base, with 15 bases between.

J is TRBJ2-7 and V is TRBV7-9, with 8 bases aligning to TRBD1. CDR1 SEHNR and CDR2 FQNEAQ come from the germline V gene (reference sequence). The CDR3 is made up of 16 amino acids. V trimming: 5 bases; J trimming: 1 base; junction bases outside the gene matches: 10. The CDR3 coding sequence is TGTGCCAGCAGCCCCCCCGGACAGGGACCGTCCTACGAGCAGTACTTC. This translates into CASSPPGQGPSYEQYF.

V and J are TRBV7-3 and TRBJ2-5, with D unresolved. Trimming pared 5 bases from V and 5 bases from J, leaving 12 bases between. Germline values: CDR1 SGHTA, CDR2 FQGTGA. This CDR3 spans 13 amino acids. The CDR3 nucleotides read TGTGCCAGCAGCCCGGAGCCGCTTGAGACCCAGTACTTC. It specifies CASSPEPLETQYF. The whole variable domain, remainder taken from reference TRBV7-3 and TRBJ2-5, is GAGVSQTPSNKVTEKGKYVELRCDPISGHTALYWYRQSLGQGPEFLIYFQGTGAADDSGLPNDRFFAVRPEGSVSTLKIQRTERGDSAVYLCASSPEPLETQYFGPGTRLLVL.

The chain joins TRBV30 to TRBJ1-6; weak D call: TRBD1 (6 bases). CDR1 is GTSNPN, CDR2 SVGIG, per germline (reference sequence). V was clipped by 5 bases and J by 4 bases, with 15 bases between them. The CDR3 runs to 15 residues. This CDR3 is CAWGSGAGYNSPLHF. CDR3 bases: TGTGCCTGGGGCTCGGGGGCAGGTTATAATTCACCCCTCCACTTT.

The V gene is TRBV7-9, the J gene TRBJ2-5, with TRBD1 identical over 8 bases. The CDR3 spans 14 residues. Germline V gene data show CDR1 as SEHNR and CDR2 as FQNEAQ (reference sequence). V dropped 4 bases and J dropped 3; count of bases not matched to a gene: 4. This chain's CDR3 is CASSWTGWEETQYF. The CDR3 region has the DNA TGTGCCAGCAGCTGGACAGGGTGGGAAGAGACCCAGTACTTC.

The chain has TRBV2 and TRBJ2-6; the D is unclear. Germline V gene data show CDR1 as SNHLY and CDR2 as FYNNEI. This CDR3 has 16 residues. V lost 6 bases to trimming and J lost 1 base, with 13 bases between them. The CDR3 coding sequence is TGTGCCAGCAGGATCTGGTCCCTATCTGGGGCCAACGTCCTGACTTTC. Protein product: CASRIWSLSGANVLTF.

The genes are TRBV13 and TRBJ1-1; TRBD1 aligns across 7 bases. Trimming removed 2 bases from V and 3 bases from J; junction bases left unmatched: 6. The CDR3 is 15 amino acids. From germline, CDR1 is PRHDT and CDR2 FYEKMQ (reference sequence). CDR3 loop: CASSLIGGPHTEAFF. Written as DNA, the CDR3 is TGTGCCAGCAGCTTAATAGGGGGCCCACACACTGAAGCTTTCTTT.

The chain has TRBV4-2 and TRBJ2-6; D remains ambiguous. The CDR3 consists of 19 residues. Trimming took 2 bases from V and 0 from J, leaving 17 bases between them. Germline V CDR1 and CDR2: LGHNA, YNFKEQ. CDR3 coding DNA: TGTGCCAGCAGCCAATTCAGGACCGACACAAGCTCTGGGGCCAACGTCCTGACTTTC. As protein: CASSQFRTDTSSGANVLTF.

The chain links TRBV4-2 to TRBJ1-1; unclear D gene. CDR1 and CDR2 from the germline V gene are LGHNA and YNFKEQ. Trimming took off 4 bases at V and 0 bases at J, with 12 bases between the two ends. The CDR3 consists of 15 residues. As DNA, the CDR3 is TGTGCCAGCAGCCCCATGGAAGGAATGAACACTGAAGCTTTCTTT. Its protein product is CASSPMEGMNTEAFF.

V usage is TRBV11-2 and J usage is TRBJ1-4, with D maybe TRBD1 (6 bases). V lost 4 bases, J lost 4 bases, and 13 bases lay in between. Germline V gives CDR1 SGHAT, CDR2 FQNNGV. The CDR3 contains 15 residues. The CDR3 bases are TGTGCCAGCAGCTCCCGGGACACCGTTAATGAAAAACTGTTTTTT. This gives the protein CASSSRDTVNEKLFF.